This record concerns one T cell receptor (beta chain) sequence. These data come from a study of T cell repertoires in cytomegalovirus infection. MiXCR, applied by TCRdb to the reads, yields one record per CDR3 protein. The table records roughly 760,000 distinct CDR3 sequences, about 40% of them present only once. The CDR3 length is 14 residues. CDR1 is KGHDR and CDR2 is SFDVKD in the germline V gene. Trimming removed 3 bases at V and 1 base at J, with 8 bases between. The TCR originated in a human donor in good health (CMV status not recorded). Some clones in this sample may be carry-over from other donors' samples. The genes are TRBV24-1 and TRBJ1-1, with D hard to call. The specimen was PBMCs. This chain's CDR3 is CATSDTTRNTEAFF. CDR3 sequence (DNA): TGTGCCACCAGTGATACTACACGGAACACTGAAGCTTTCTTT.